The present TCR beta chain was sequenced within a study of glioma-infiltrating T cells. This clonotype turned up a few times. As yet, its antigen is unknown. Amplification of TCR alpha and beta CDR3 regions from RNA used iRepertoire nested multiplex PCR. One-step reverse transcription and amplification started from roughly 100-400 ng of tissue mRNA or PBMC total RNA. Using its own MiXCR run on the multiplex PCR reads, TCRdb lists one record per CDR3 protein. Of about 180,000 distinct CDR3 sequences in the sample, about 40% were seen once. General study points: Above-expected tissue-blood divergence occurred in all gliomas, most in low-grade ones. Tissue and blood shared very few CDR3 sequences.

The source material was glioma tissue, nonneoplastic brain tissue, or PBMCs (not recorded which). The TCR sequence derives from a human donor with low-grade glioma or glioblastoma, undergoing nonglioma brain surgery, or in good health (not recorded which).

For the CDR3, the DNA is TGCGCCAGCAGCCACGACAGTTATAATTCACCCCTCCACTTT. It specifies CASSHDSYNSPLHF. The chain carries TRBV4-1 and TRBJ1-6; possible D gene TRBD1, 5 bases. CDR3 length: 14 amino acids. Germline-derived CDR1 and CDR2 are MGHRA and YSYEKL. Trimming pared 3 bases from V and 4 bases from J, leaving 7 bases between.